The 20 T cell receptor beta chains below were found in one sample sequenced in a study of patients and donors after allogeneic stem cell transplantation. TCRdb analysed the RT-PCR reads with MiXCR anew, one entry per CDR3 protein. The table has 200,000 to 250,000 distinct CDR3 sequences, 11% to 15% seen once; the top ten hold 11%. The sample comprised blood, either unsorted or a sorted T cell fraction (not recorded which). The source of these receptors is a human donor who was either an allogeneic HSCT recipient or a stem cell or donor lymphocyte infusion donor (not recorded which). It is not recorded whose cells these are; they may come from a transplant donor.

The chain couples TRBV20-1 to TRBJ2-1, with TRBD2 matching over 7 bases. The J segment lost 4 bases and the V segment lost 0 bases, leaving 21 bases of the junction unmatched. The germline V gene has CDR1 DFQATT and CDR2 SNEGSKA (reference sequence). This CDR3 is built from 20 residues. CDR3 amino acids: CSARDWEASGLIPKYNEQFF. As DNA, the CDR3 is TGCAGTGCTAGAGACTGGGAGGCTAGCGGTCTAATACCAAAATACAATGAGCAGTTCTTC.

This clonotype was observed a few times. The chain joins TRBV6-1 to TRBJ1-2; D unclear. The V end lost 8 bases, the J end lost 4 bases, and 14 bases lay between the germline ends. The V gene's germline CDR1 is MNHNS and CDR2 SASEGT. This CDR3 has 13 residues. CDR3 residues: CASGLEVGYGYTF. The CDR3 region has the DNA TGTGCCAGCGGCCTAGAAGTCGGCTATGGCTACACCTTC.

This clonotype was seen repeatedly, ten times or more. J is TRBJ1-5 and V is TRBV15; TRBD1 is a possible D gene (5 bases). Trimming removed 1 base from V and 7 bases from J, with 11 bases in between. CDR3 length: 14 residues. CDR1 and CDR2 (germline): LNHNV, YYDKDF (reference sequence). The CDR3, as DNA: TGTGCCACCAGCAGAGGGGGGGGAGGCCAGCCCCAGCATTTT. Its translation is CATSRGGGGQPQHF.

This clonotype was seen a few times. The chain recombines TRBV12-3 or TRBV12-4 with TRBJ2-3; D possibly corresponds to TRBD1 (6 bases). V was clipped by 6 bases and J by 4 bases, with 11 bases between them. The CDR3 is 13 amino acids. DNA for the CDR3: TGTGCCAGCAGCCGGGGACATTCAGATACGCAGTATTTT. Translation: CASSRGHSDTQYF.

This clonotype appeared a few times. The V gene is TRBV3-1, the J gene TRBJ2-4; D unresolved. The CDR3 length is 16 residues. The V gene's germline CDR1 is LGHDT and CDR2 YNNKEL (reference sequence). V lost 0 bases, J lost 1 base, and 10 bases lay in between. This CDR3 is CASSQDPAGAKNIQYF. CDR3 in DNA: TGTGCCAGCAGCCAAGATCCCGCAGGCGCCAAAAACATTCAGTACTTC.

The chain combines TRBV11-1 with TRBJ1-1; D gene ambiguous. The CDR3 totals 15 residues. Germline CDR1 SGHAT, CDR2 FQDESV (reference sequence). Trimming took 5 bases from V and 6 from J, leaving 19 bases between them. The DNA for the CDR3 is TGTGCCAGCAGCCCCCTCTCGGGTTTGGGAGCTGAAGCTTTCTTT. Residues: CASSPLSGLGAEAFF.

This clonotype was counted between two and nine times. The rearrangement uses TRBV5-4 and TRBJ1-5; 8 positions match TRBD1. With 4 bases clipped from V and 4 bases from J, the junction kept 4 bases outside the gene matches. The CDR3 is 14 residues long. CDR1 is SGHNT, CDR2 YYREEE, per germline (reference sequence). The CDR3: CASSKQGVNQPQHF. The CDR3, as DNA: TGTGCCAGCAGCAAACAGGGGGTGAATCAGCCCCAGCATTTT. The complete variable domain, with remaining parts taken from reference TRBV5-4 and TRBJ1-5, reads ETGVTQSPTHLIKTRGQQVTLRCSSQSGHNTVSWYQQALGQGPQFIFQYYREEENGRGNFPPRFSGLQFPNYSSELNVNALELDDSALYLCASSKQGVNQPQHFGDGTRLSIL.

The chain couples TRBV7-6 to TRBJ2-2, with no clear D. V lost 3 bases to trimming and J lost 8 bases, with 7 bases between them. In germline, CDR1 is SGHVS, CDR2 FNYEAQ. There are 12 residues in the CDR3. CDR3 nucleotides: TGTGCCAGCAGCTTCCTAAGTGGGGAGCTGTTTTTT. Translation: CASSFLSGELFF. Variable domain in full (rest from reference TRBV7-6 and TRBJ2-2): GAGVSQSPRYKVTKRGQDVALRCDPISGHVSLYWYRQALGQGPEFLTYFNYEAQQDKSGLPNDRFSAERPEGSISTLTIQRTEQRDSAMYRCASSFLSGELFFGEGSRLTVL.

The J gene is TRBJ1-1, the V gene TRBV10-3; a weak D match, TRBD1 (6 bases). In germline, CDR1 is ENHRY, CDR2 SYGVKD. This CDR3 region has 15 residues. Trimming took 0 bases from V and 3 from J, leaving 11 bases between them. CDR3 in amino acids: CAISESGAMDTEAFF. The CDR3 coding sequence is TGTGCCATCAGTGAGTCGGGGGCGATGGACACTGAAGCTTTCTTT.

The chain uses TRBV6-1 and TRBJ2-7; D may be TRBD1 (6 bases). CDR1 is MNHNS, CDR2 SASEGT, per germline. This CDR3 region has 11 residues. Trimming took 8 bases from V and 4 from J, leaving 9 bases between them. CDR3 in amino acids: CASGDTYEQYF. DNA of the CDR3: TGTGCCAGCGGGGACACGTACGAGCAGTACTTC.

This clonotype was counted only a few times. The chain combines TRBV9 with TRBJ2-2, with D unresolved. The CDR3 is 17 amino acids. Per germline, CDR1 SGDLS and CDR2 YYNGEE. V was pared by 2 bases and J by 0 bases, with 14 bases between. CDR3 amino acids: CASSVLSRKANTGELFF. In nucleotides, the CDR3 is TGTGCCAGCAGCGTCCTCTCCCGGAAGGCGAACACCGGGGAGCTGTTTTTT.

The chain uses TRBV12-3 or TRBV12-4 and TRBJ1-5; tentatively, D is TRBD1 (5 bases). The CDR3 has 14 residues. V lost 6 bases to trimming and J lost 5 bases, with 14 bases between them. For the CDR3, the DNA is TGTGCCAGCAGCTCAGGGAAAGGCTATCAGCCCCAGCATTTT. Its translation is CASSSGKGYQPQHF.

This clonotype was seen at least ten times. The rearrangement links TRBV7-2 to TRBJ1-3; no clear D gene. The CDR3 totals 15 residues. Trimming took off 1 base at V and 3 bases at J, with 10 bases between the two ends. The germline V gene encodes CDR1 SGHTA and CDR2 FQGNSA. CDR3 sequence reads: CASSLDVKLGNTIYF. CDR3 sequence (DNA): TGTGCCAGCAGCTTAGACGTCAAACTTGGAAACACCATATATTTT. Full variable domain (rest looked up from reference TRBV7-2 and TRBJ1-3): GAGVSQSPSNKVTEKGKDVELRCDPISGHTALYWYRQSLGQGLEFLIYFQGNSAPDKSGLPSDRFSAERTGGSVSTLTIQRTQQEDSAVYLCASSLDVKLGNTIYFGEGSWLTVV.

The genes are TRBV30 and TRBJ2-1, with a possible D match to TRBD2 (6 bases). Germline assignment: CDR1 GTSNPN and CDR2 SVGIG (reference sequence). Trimming took 0 bases from V and 0 from J, leaving 21 bases between them. CDR3 length equals 19 residues. CDR3 loop: CAWSVPGRIIRGSYNEQFF. For the CDR3, the DNA is TGTGCCTGGAGTGTACCAGGGAGGATCATTCGTGGCTCCTACAATGAGCAGTTCTTC. The full variable domain, its missing parts supplied by reference TRBV30 and TRBJ2-1, is SQTIHQWPATLVQPVGSPLSLECTVEGTSNPNLYWYRQAAGRGLQLLFYSVGIGQISSEVPQNLSASRPQDRQFILSSKKLLLSDSGFYLCAWSVPGRIIRGSYNEQFFGPGTRLTVL.

The sample holds a few counts of this clonotype. The chain combines TRBV30 with TRBJ2-2; D is unresolved. V was cut by 5 bases and J by 6 bases, with 19 bases left in between. The germline V gene has CDR1 GTSNPN and CDR2 SVGIG (reference sequence). The CDR3 consists of 15 residues. CDR3 sequence (DNA): TGTGCCTGGTCCATCGTTAGGGAAACAGCCGGGGAGCTGTTTTTT. Translated, it gives CAWSIVRETAGELFF.

In its sample, this clonotype was seen many times. The chain carries TRBV20-1 and TRBJ1-2, with D uncertain. CDR1 DFQATT and CDR2 SNEGSKA come from the germline V gene (reference sequence). The CDR3 consists of 15 residues. Trimming took off 1 base at V and 8 bases at J, with 20 bases between the two ends. The CDR3 DNA is TGCAGTGCTAGAGCCCAGGAGGGCCCCTTCGGCGGCTACACCTTC. Its translation is CSARAQEGPFGGYTF.

Remarks on this clonotype: The junction and the germline gene differ at one end; a read error may be behind it. Here the CDR3 reads CSASKRQETQYF. CDR3 nucleotides: TGCAGCGCTAGTAAGAGACAAGAGACCCAGTACTTC. This sequence joins TRBV20-1 and TRBJ2-5, with D uncertain. In germline, CDR1 is DFQATT, CDR2 SNEGSKA (reference sequence). This CDR3 region has 12 residues.

The chain joins TRBV10-3 to TRBJ2-5; D unclear. The CDR3 sequence is 12 residues long. CDR1 is ENHRY and CDR2 is SYGVKD in the germline V gene. V gave up 0 bases and J gave up 5 bases, with 4 bases separating them. The CDR3, as DNA: TGTGCCATCAGTGAGTCGTTGGAGACCCAGTACTTC. Its translation: CAISESLETQYF.

Ten or more counts support this clonotype. The chain employs TRBV27 and TRBJ2-7; 12 positions match TRBD2. The length of the CDR3 is 18 residues. J was trimmed by 4 bases and V by 2 bases; bases with no gene match: 12. Germline CDR1 MNHEY, CDR2 SMNVEV (reference sequence). CDR3: CASSLTAGWTSGEYEQYF. The DNA for the CDR3 is TGTGCCAGCAGTTTAACGGCTGGGTGGACTAGCGGGGAATACGAGCAGTACTTC.

The chain recombines TRBV20-1 with TRBJ2-7, with 14 bases fitting TRBD2. V trimming: 3 bases; J trimming: 4 bases; junction bases outside the gene matches: 5. Germline CDR1 is DFQATT and CDR2 is SNEGSKA (reference sequence). The CDR3 is 15 amino acids. The CDR3 DNA sequence: TGCAGTGCTAGCTCGACTAGCGGGGGGGATTACGAGCAGTACTTC. Residues: CSASSTSGGDYEQYF.